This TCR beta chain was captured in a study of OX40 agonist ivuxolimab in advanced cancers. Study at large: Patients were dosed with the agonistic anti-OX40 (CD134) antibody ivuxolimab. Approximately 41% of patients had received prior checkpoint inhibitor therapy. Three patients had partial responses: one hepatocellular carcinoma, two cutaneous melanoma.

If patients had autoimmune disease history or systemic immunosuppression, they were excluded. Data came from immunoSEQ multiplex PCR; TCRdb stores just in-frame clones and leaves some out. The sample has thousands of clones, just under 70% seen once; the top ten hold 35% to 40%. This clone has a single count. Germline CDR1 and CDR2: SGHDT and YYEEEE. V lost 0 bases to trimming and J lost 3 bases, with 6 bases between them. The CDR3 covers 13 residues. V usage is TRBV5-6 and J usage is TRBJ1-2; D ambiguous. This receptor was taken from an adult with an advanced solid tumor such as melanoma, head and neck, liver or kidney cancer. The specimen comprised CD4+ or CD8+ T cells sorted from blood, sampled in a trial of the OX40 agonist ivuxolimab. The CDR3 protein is CASSLVGDYGYTF. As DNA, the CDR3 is TGTGCCAGCAGCTTGGTAGGTGACTATGGCTACACCTTC.